One and the same sample provided the 2 T cell receptor beta chains below, sequenced in a study of beta chain features in type 1 diabetes. General study results and limits: Across all four CD4+ subsets, people with type 1 diabetes showed modestly shorter TCRB CDR3s.

What these receptors recognize is not known. The whole isolated RNA underwent reverse transcription, so sequencing captured expressed TCRB transcripts. The assay was immunoSEQ multiplex PCR, and TCRdb's table has in-frame clones only and misses some. The sample has 300,000 to 400,000 clones; 8% to 10% are singletons. The sample consisted of central memory CD4+ T cells from blood. The receptor source for this set is a man aged 25 to 40 with type 1 diabetes.

This clone was seen a few times. This chain uses TRBV10-3 with TRBJ2-2, with D possibly being TRBD2 (6 bases). V lost 5 bases and J 0 bases, leaving 10 bases between the germline ends. There are 15 residues in the CDR3. Germline V gene sequence: CDR1 ENHRY, CDR2 SYGVKD. The CDR3 reads CAISRDWTNTGELFF. CDR3 DNA sequence: TGTGCCATCAGTAGGGACTGGACGAACACCGGGGAGCTGTTTTTT.

This clone was counted between two and nine times. The chain carries TRBV7-2 and TRBJ2-7, with a possible D match to TRBD2 (6 bases). CDR3 length equals 15 residues. V was shortened by 1 base and J by 5 bases, with 15 bases between the two germline ends. Germline V lookup: CDR1 SGHTA, CDR2 FQGNSA. CDR3 sequence (DNA): TGTGCCAGCAGCTTAGATTCTGGGGGGTACGACGAGCAGTACTTC. This encodes CASSLDSGGYDEQYF.